This TCR beta chain emerged from a study of shared clonotypes between healthy human individuals. Comments on this clone: Its antigen is unknown.

CDR1 and CDR2 from the germline V gene are LNHDA and SQIVND (reference sequence). V was pared by 2 bases and J by 6 bases, with 14 bases between. The CDR3 covers 15 residues. The assay used deep level. The sequenced material, unsorted PBMC DNA, was run on ten immunoSEQ deep assay plates. The assay was immunoSEQ multiplex PCR, and TCRdb's table has in-frame clones only and misses some. The sample records roughly 450,000 clones, 79% being singletons. Study-wide results and caveats: Genetic and exposure-history diversity was limited by the few donors. Specimens sampled were limited to blood, with tissue repertoires likely differing.

The chain combines TRBV19 with TRBJ2-4, with D perhaps matching TRBD1 (5 bases). The TCR sequence derives from a woman aged 40 to 50 in good health. Some clones in this sample may be carry-over from other donors' samples. The sample was PBMCs. The CDR3 loop is CASSIWGRAGNIQYF. CDR3 DNA: TGTGCCAGTAGTATATGGGGCAGGGCTGGAAACATTCAGTACTTC.